The entry below gives a single T cell receptor beta chain sequence along with its context. The antigen remains unidentified. This sample stems from a study of monozygotic twins with cystic fibrosis. Background on the study: Libraries were built from 2.5 to 3.5 micrograms of fragmented DNA using approximately 16 PCR cycles. Study outcomes and limitations: V usage most resembled the co-twin in 13 of 16 pairs. Unrelated CF individuals shared fewer identical clonotypes than monozygotic CF twins. Clonality was generally low (median roughly 0.01), higher in the most severe patients.

Generated by immunoSEQ multiplex PCR, the TCRdb table keeps only in-frame clones and is missing some. The table shows about 22,000 clones, with about 86% occurring only once. CDR3 size: 15 residues. V lost 1 base to trimming and J lost 0 bases, with 9 bases between them. Per the germline V gene, CDR1 is SEHNR and CDR2 is FQNEAQ (reference sequence). J is TRBJ1-2 and V is TRBV7-9; D is undetermined. The sequenced sample consisted of blood. This sequence was found in a woman under 40 with cystic fibrosis. The CDR3 DNA reads as TGTGCCAGCAGCTTAGGGTATTTATCTAACTATGGCTACACCTTC. This encodes CASSLGYLSNYGYTF.